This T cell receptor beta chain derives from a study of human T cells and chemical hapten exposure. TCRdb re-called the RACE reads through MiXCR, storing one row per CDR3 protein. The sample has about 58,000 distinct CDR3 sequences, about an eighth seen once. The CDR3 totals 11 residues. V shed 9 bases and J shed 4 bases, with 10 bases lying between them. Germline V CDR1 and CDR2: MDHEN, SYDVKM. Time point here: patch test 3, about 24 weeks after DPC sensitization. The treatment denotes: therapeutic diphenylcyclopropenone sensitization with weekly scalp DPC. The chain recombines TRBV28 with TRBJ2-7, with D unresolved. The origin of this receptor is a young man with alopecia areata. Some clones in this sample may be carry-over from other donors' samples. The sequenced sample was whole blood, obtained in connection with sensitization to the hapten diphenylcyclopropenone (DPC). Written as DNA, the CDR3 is TGTGCCAGTCGGACGTCGTACGAGCAGTACTTC. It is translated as CASRTSYEQYF.